This TCR beta chain was profiled in a study of cytotoxic CD8 clonotypes in ibrutinib-treated CLL (dated by TCRdb to 2020 to 2022). With respect to the entire study: The cohort had about a dozen relapsed/refractory and roughly 15 treatment-naive patients; approximately 17 were IGHV unmutated. Partial responses were observed in 24 patients and complete responses in 2; after a median follow-up of 68 months, remission was maintained in approximately 15 patients and progression was observed in approximately 12. Cryopreserved peripheral blood mononuclear cells were collected at three points: before therapy, at response, and at either sustained remission or disease progression. On average, each sample had hundreds of thousands of productive templates and about 89,000 productive rearrangements. All remission and progressive disease samples were collected while patients were still receiving ibrutinib. Response samples were taken after a median of approximately 13 months on treatment, ranging from about 6 to 36 months. Longitudinal samples were available for about 30% of the roughly 86 trial participants.

The trim is 0 bases for V and 8 bases for J, with a gap of 9 bases between the germline ends. Taken from the germline V gene, the CDR1 and CDR2 loops are SGDLS and YYNGEE. Spanning cysteine to phenylalanine, the CDR3 consists of 14 amino acids. Kept here is only the CDR3 DNA, which spans 42 bases and is read in frame from base 1. The goal of deep resolution MiSeq sequencing was a depth between 1 in 1 million and 1 in 200,000 T cells, and coverage averaged 10x per clonotype. TCR beta libraries were generated with the immunoSEQ hsTCRB Kit. On the authors' methods: The data were analyzed with ImmunoSEQ Analyzer and ImmunoSEQ Data Assistant, and V, D and J gene assignments followed IMGT definitions. Clonality, with values ranging from 0 to 1, was calculated as one minus the normalized Shannon entropy of productive rearrangement frequencies. Public clonotype analysis was restricted to overrepresented clonotypes comprising at least 0.05% of each patient's repertoire. Around 12 age-matched healthy donor repertoires from immuneACCESS were used as controls for clonality. Held by TCRdb, this immuneACCESS table contains in-frame sequences only and omits some clones. Under half of the omission traces to an unresolved V gene where checked; the cause of the rest is unknown. V and J calls and clone size follow that table, whereas D and trimming were derived from the DNA. Counted in this sample were 73,000 or so clones; 68% of them appeared once. About 5.7% of the sample is held by the ten biggest clonotypes.

Sample time point, as interpreted from the label and publication: more than 10 months on ibrutinib. For TCR beta library preparation, about 2 micrograms of genomic DNA were extracted from the cryopreserved PBMCs. Longitudinal blood samples from CLL patients on ibrutinib monotherapy were analyzed using high-throughput TCR beta sequencing. Patients were enrolled in a phase 2 open-label single-center ibrutinib monotherapy trial. In regard to this clone: Its antigen remains undetermined. There are no base qualities to consult, and no much larger clone falls within one base.

Here is what the overall study found, with its caveats: At baseline, clonality was higher than in age-matched healthy donors and showed a strong correlation with circulating CD8+ T-cell counts. Sampling times were not matched between patients in sustained remission and patients whose disease was progressing, and lymph node repertoires were not examined. At ibrutinib response clonality went up, during sustained remission it held steady, and at progression it dropped back toward baseline. Public clonotypes were rare and either shrank or stayed stable during treatment, and the rise in clonality at ibrutinib response reflected expansion of private clonotypes.

The chain employs TRBV9 and TRBJ1-6; the D gene assignment is ambiguous. Sequencing used PBMCs, obtained after 12 months of ibrutinib treatment. This clonotype was sampled from a human donor with chronic lymphocytic leukemia. The nucleotides are TGTGCCAGCAGCGTAGGGCCTTCCGATTCACCCCTCCACTTT. Translation gives CASSVGPSDSPLHF.